Listed below are T cell receptor beta chains from one sample, sequenced in a study of T cell responses to AZD1222 COVID-19 vaccine. The protocol was immunoSEQ multiplex PCR, while the TCRdb copy is restricted to in-frame clones and leaves out a portion. The repertoire consists of approximately 200,000 clones, with about 89% occurring once and the leading ten covering about 3.5%. The material sequenced was peripheral blood, taken 28 days after the second AZD1222 dose. Receptor source: an adult who received the AZD1222 COVID-19 vaccine. CDR3s include the opening cysteine and the closing phenylalanine or tryptophan. The D gene is left open where the match is weak. Clone sizes are given selectively: once, few, many, or a class where the clone is expanded.

D: TRBD2; size: -; V: TRBV7-9; J: TRBJ2-7; CDR3: CASSLGVAGADEQYF; DNA: TGTGCCAGCAGCTTAGGGGTAGCGGGAGCGGACGAGCAGTACTTC
D: -; size: -; V: TRBV19; J: TRBJ2-3; CDR3: CASSPGLSTDTQYF; DNA: TGTGCCAGTAGTCCGGGACTTAGCACAGATACGCAGTATTTT
D: TRBD2; size: -; V: TRBV5-1; J: TRBJ2-7; CDR3: CASREGTSYEQYF; DNA: TGCGCCAGCAGGGAGGGGACTAGCTACGAGCAGTACTTC
D: TRBD1; size: -; V: TRBV7-2; J: TRBJ2-7; CDR3: CASSLAGTEAYEQYF; DNA: TGTGCCAGCAGCTTGGCCGGGACAGAAGCCTACGAGCAGTACTTC
D: -; size: -; V: TRBV28; J: TRBJ2-7; CDR3: CASSFVYEQYF; DNA: TGTGCCAGCAGCTTCGTCTACGAGCAGTACTTC
D: TRBD2; size: -; V: TRBV6-1; J: TRBJ2-7; CDR3: CASSATSGLTYEQYF; DNA: TGTGCCAGCAGTGCAACTAGCGGGTTAACCTACGAGCAGTACTTC
D: -; size: -; V: TRBV28; J: TRBJ1-4; CDR3: CASSPPYREQATNEKLFF; DNA: TGTGCCAGCAGTCCCCCCTACAGGGAGCAGGCAACTAATGAAAAACTGTTTTTT
D: -; size: -; V: TRBV4-1; J: TRBJ2-1; CDR3: CASSQDTLGSSYNEQFF; DNA: TGCGCCAGCAGCCAAGATACTTTGGGGAGCTCCTACAATGAGCAGTTCTTC
D: -; size: few; V: TRBV7-3; J: TRBJ2-2; CDR3: CASSFSSRADTGELFF; DNA: TGTGCCAGCAGCTTCAGTTCACGGGCGGACACCGGGGAGCTGTTTTTT
D: TRBD2; size: -; V: TRBV19; J: TRBJ2-1; CDR3: CASSIDDRLAGGPYNEQFF; DNA: TGTGCCAGTAGTATAGATGACCGACTAGCGGGAGGGCCCTACAATGAGCAGTTCTTC
D: TRBD1; size: -; V: TRBV10-3; J: TRBJ2-2; CDR3: CAIDDRGWGAGELFF; DNA: TGTGCCATCGATGACAGGGGCTGGGGGGCCGGGGAGCTGTTTTTT
D: -; size: -; V: TRBV3-1/TRBV3-2; J: TRBJ2-5; CDR3: CASSQEGATFPPQQETQYF; DNA: TGTGCCAGCAGCCAAGAGGGGGCAACCTTCCCCCCACAACAAGAGACCCAGTACTTC
D: TRBD1; size: -; V: TRBV19; J: TRBJ2-7; CDR3: CASRYGTGTYEQYF; DNA: TGTGCCAGTAGATACGGGACAGGGACCTACGAGCAGTACTTC
D: -; size: -; V: TRBV2; J: TRBJ1-2; CDR3: CASRDSLVFVGYTF; DNA: TGTGCCAGCAGGGACAGCCTCGTTTTTGTTGGCTACACCTTC
D: -; size: -; V: TRBV10-3; J: TRBJ1-1; CDR3: CAISPESTHYTEAFF; DNA: TGTGCCATCAGTCCAGAATCAACGCATTACACTGAAGCTTTCTTT
D: TRBD1; size: -; V: TRBV28; J: TRBJ1-5; CDR3: CASSHLALHRWPNRGRQPQHF; DNA: TGTGCCAGCAGCCACCTGGCCCTCCACAGATGGCCCAACAGGGGACGTCAGCCCCAGCATTTT
D: TRBD1; size: -; V: TRBV6-2/TRBV6-3; J: TRBJ1-5; CDR3: CASSYRDRVLHQPQHF; DNA: TGTGCCAGCAGTTACCGGGACAGGGTACTCCATCAGCCCCAGCATTTT
D: -; size: -; V: TRBV18; J: TRBJ2-2; CDR3: CASSPQSGQNTGELFF; DNA: TGTGCCAGCTCACCTCAATCGGGGCAGAACACCGGGGAGCTGTTTTTT
D: -; size: -; V: TRBV28; J: TRBJ2-3; CDR3: CASRRGGAWGTDTQYF; DNA: TGTGCCAGCAGACGGGGCGGGGCCTGGGGCACAGATACGCAGTATTTT
D: TRBD2; size: once; V: TRBV9; J: TRBJ2-1; CDR3: CASSSGTSGYNEQFF; DNA: TGTGCCAGCAGCTCCGGGACTAGCGGATACAATGAGCAGTTCTTC
D: TRBD2; size: -; V: TRBV29-1; J: TRBJ2-1; CDR3: CSVVPGEGDEQFF; DNA: TGCAGCGTTGTCCCCGGGGAGGGCGATGAGCAGTTCTTC
D: TRBD1; size: -; V: TRBV18; J: TRBJ1-3; CDR3: CASSPPTGSSGNTIYF; DNA: TGTGCCAGCTCACCCCCGACAGGGAGCTCTGGAAACACCATATATTTT
D: -; size: -; V: TRBV11-3; J: TRBJ1-1; CDR3: CASSLTATEAFF; DNA: TGTGCCAGCAGCTTGACAGCTACGGAAGCTTTCTTT
D: TRBD2; size: -; V: TRBV7-9; J: TRBJ2-7; CDR3: CASSLTTSAYEQYF; DNA: TGTGCCAGCAGCTTAACCACTAGCGCGTACGAGCAGTACTTC
D: -; size: -; V: TRBV5-1; J: TRBJ1-1; CDR3: CASSLSQAGMGTEAFF; DNA: TGCGCCAGCAGCTTGTCGCAGGCTGGTATGGGCACTGAAGCTTTCTTT
D: TRBD1; size: -; V: TRBV2; J: TRBJ2-1; CDR3: CASRRQGYEQFF; DNA: TGTGCCAGCAGAAGACAGGGGTATGAGCAGTTCTTC
D: TRBD2; size: -; V: TRBV13; J: TRBJ2-4; CDR3: CASSLGGRAGYIQYF; DNA: TGTGCCAGCAGCTTAGGCGGGAGGGCCGGATACATTCAGTACTTC
D: TRBD2; size: -; V: TRBV27; J: TRBJ2-3; CDR3: CASSFGTSGTDTQYF; DNA: TGTGCCAGCAGTTTCGGGACTAGCGGCACAGATACGCAGTATTTT
D: TRBD1; size: -; V: TRBV3-1/TRBV3-2; J: TRBJ1-2; CDR3: CASSQEGLGQGLYGYTF; DNA: TGTGCCAGCAGCCAAGAGGGTTTAGGACAGGGGCTTTATGGCTACACCTTC
D: -; size: once; V: TRBV12-3/TRBV12-4; J: TRBJ1-1; CDR3: CASSLSRRPEAFF; DNA: TGTGCCAGCAGTTTATCCAGGCGCCCTGAAGCTTTCTTT
D: -; size: -; V: TRBV18; J: TRBJ1-4; CDR3: CASSPPRSSEKLFF; DNA: TGTGCCAGCTCACCACCTCGGAGTTCTGAAAAACTGTTTTTT
D: -; size: -; V: TRBV19; J: TRBJ1-5; CDR3: CASSMEGVQPQHF; DNA: TGTGCCAGTAGTATGGAGGGTGTTCAGCCCCAGCATTTT
D: -; size: -; V: TRBV4-2; J: TRBJ1-3; CDR3: CASSQDPTDENTIYF; DNA: TGTGCCAGCAGCCAAGACCCTACTGATGAAAACACCATATATTTT
D: TRBD2; size: -; V: TRBV11-3; J: TRBJ2-1; CDR3: CASSLRGRADTEQFF; DNA: TGTGCCAGCAGCTTAAGAGGGAGGGCCGACACTGAGCAGTTCTTC
D: -; size: -; V: TRBV28; J: TRBJ1-1; CDR3: CASTGATEAFF; DNA: TGTGCCAGCACAGGGGCCACTGAAGCTTTCTTT
D: -; size: -; V: TRBV28; J: TRBJ2-1; CDR3: CASSSYRVGHFF; DNA: TGTGCCAGCAGTTCCTATCGGGTGGGGCACTTCTTC
D: -; size: -; V: TRBV5-1; J: TRBJ1-6; CDR3: CASSLRQGGDNSPLHF; DNA: TGCGCCAGCAGCTTGAGGCAGGGCGGTGATAATTCACCCCTCCACTTT
D: TRBD2; size: -; V: TRBV2; J: TRBJ2-3; CDR3: CASRLAGVDTQYF; DNA: TGTGCCAGCAGGCTAGCGGGAGTAGATACGCAGTATTTT
D: -; size: once; V: TRBV11-2; J: TRBJ2-1; CDR3: CASSYPDEQFF; DNA: TGTGCCAGCAGCTACCCAGATGAGCAGTTCTTC
D: -; size: -; V: TRBV28; J: TRBJ1-6; CDR3: CASSPSGGLKNSPLHF; DNA: TGTGCCAGCAGTCCCAGCGGGGGGCTGAAGAATTCACCCCTCCACTTT
D: -; size: -; V: TRBV20-1; J: TRBJ2-3; CDR3: CSARLDTQYF; DNA: TGCAGTGCTAGGCTAGATACGCAGTATTTT
D: -; size: -; V: TRBV19; J: TRBJ2-6; CDR3: CASNGQTGANVLTF; DNA: TGTGCCAGTAACGGACAGACTGGGGCCAACGTCCTGACTTTC
D: TRBD2; size: -; V: TRBV5-1; J: TRBJ2-1; CDR3: CASSSGLAFDEQFF; DNA: TGCGCCAGCAGCTCGGGACTAGCTTTCGATGAGCAGTTCTTC
D: TRBD2; size: -; V: TRBV13; J: TRBJ2-2; CDR3: CASSFSGRRDTGELFF; DNA: TGTGCCAGCTCCTTTAGCGGGAGGCGGGACACCGGGGAGCTGTTTTTT
D: -; size: -; V: TRBV27; J: TRBJ1-1; CDR3: CASSLSLRGEGMNTEAFF; DNA: TGTGCCAGCAGTTTAAGTCTTAGGGGGGAGGGGATGAACACTGAAGCTTTCTTT
D: -; size: -; V: TRBV6-6; J: TRBJ2-1; CDR3: CASSQTLEQFF; DNA: TGTGCCAGCAGCCAGACTCTCGAGCAGTTCTTC
D: -; size: -; V: TRBV6-6; J: TRBJ2-7; CDR3: CASSYSDGSYEQYF; DNA: TGTGCCAGCAGTTACTCCGACGGCTCCTACGAGCAGTACTTC
D: -; size: -; V: TRBV7-2; J: TRBJ2-2; CDR3: CASSPSLTGELFF; DNA: TGTGCCAGCAGCCCCAGTCTGACCGGGGAGCTGTTTTTT
D: -; size: -; V: TRBV7-9; J: TRBJ2-7; CDR3: CASSLVGPPEQYF; DNA: TGTGCCAGCAGCTTAGTAGGCCCTCCCGAGCAGTACTTC
D: -; size: -; V: TRBV5-1; J: TRBJ2-7; CDR3: CASRFRDSSYEQYF; DNA: TGCGCCAGCAGGTTTCGCGACAGCTCTTACGAGCAGTACTTC
D: -; size: -; V: TRBV11-2; J: TRBJ1-1; CDR3: CASSSVRGMNTEAFF; DNA: TGTGCCAGCAGCTCAGTACGGGGGATGAACACTGAAGCTTTCTTT
D: TRBD2; size: -; V: TRBV28; J: TRBJ2-7; CDR3: CASSFMVLAGGPYEQYF; DNA: TGTGCCAGCAGTTTTATGGTCCTAGCGGGAGGCCCCTACGAGCAGTACTTC
D: -; size: -; V: TRBV29-1; J: TRBJ2-3; CDR3: CSVGLVVADTQYF; DNA: TGCAGCGTTGGACTAGTAGTTGCAGATACGCAGTATTTT
D: TRBD1; size: -; V: TRBV28; J: TRBJ1-1; CDR3: CASSSGGRTEAFF; DNA: TGTGCCAGCAGTTCAGGGGGTCGCACTGAAGCTTTCTTT
D: -; size: once; V: TRBV5-1; J: TRBJ1-2; CDR3: CASSPLGAGEDGYGYTF; DNA: TGCGCCAGCAGCCCCCTGGGAGCAGGGGAGGACGGCTATGGCTACACCTTC